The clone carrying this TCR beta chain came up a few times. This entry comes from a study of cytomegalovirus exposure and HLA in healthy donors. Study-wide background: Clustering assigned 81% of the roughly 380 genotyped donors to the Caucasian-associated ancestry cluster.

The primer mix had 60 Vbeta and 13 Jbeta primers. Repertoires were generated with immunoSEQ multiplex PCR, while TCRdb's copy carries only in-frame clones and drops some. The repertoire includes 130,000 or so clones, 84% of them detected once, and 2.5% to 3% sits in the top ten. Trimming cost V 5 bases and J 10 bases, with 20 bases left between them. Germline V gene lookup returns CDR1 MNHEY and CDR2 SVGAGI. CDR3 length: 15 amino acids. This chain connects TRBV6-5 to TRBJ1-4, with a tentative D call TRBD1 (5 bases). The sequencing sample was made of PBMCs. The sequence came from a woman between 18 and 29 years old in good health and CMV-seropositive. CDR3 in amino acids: CASSGFVAGSGKLFF. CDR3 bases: TGTGCCAGCAGTGGATTTGTGGCAGGGTCTGGAAAACTGTTTTTT.